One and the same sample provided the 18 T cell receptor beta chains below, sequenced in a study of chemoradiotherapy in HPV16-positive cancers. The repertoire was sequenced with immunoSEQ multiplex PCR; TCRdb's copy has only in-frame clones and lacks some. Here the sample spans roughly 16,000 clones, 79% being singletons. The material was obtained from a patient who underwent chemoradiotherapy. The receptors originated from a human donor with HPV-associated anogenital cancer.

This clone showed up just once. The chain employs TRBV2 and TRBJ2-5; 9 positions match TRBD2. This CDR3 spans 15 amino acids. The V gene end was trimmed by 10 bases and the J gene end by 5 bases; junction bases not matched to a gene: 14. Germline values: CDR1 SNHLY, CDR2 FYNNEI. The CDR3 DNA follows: TGTGCCACCAACACCGCGGGGGCGGGAGGGGAGACCCAGTACTTC. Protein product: CATNTAGAGGETQYF. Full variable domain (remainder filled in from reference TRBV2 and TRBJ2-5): EPEVTQTPSHQVTQMGQEVILRCVPISNHLYFYWYRQILGQKVEFLVSFYNNEISEKSEIFDDQFSVERPDGSNFTLKIRSTKLEDSAMYFCATNTAGAGGETQYFGPGTRLLVL.

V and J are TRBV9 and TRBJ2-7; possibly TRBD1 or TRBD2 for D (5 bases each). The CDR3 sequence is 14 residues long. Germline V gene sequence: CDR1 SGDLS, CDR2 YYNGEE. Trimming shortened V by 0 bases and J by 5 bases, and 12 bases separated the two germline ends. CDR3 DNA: TGTGCCAGCAGCGTAGGTTGGGGGTTCCACGAGCAGTACTTC. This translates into CASSVGWGFHEQYF.

CDR3 sequence: CASSQDYFRLGGGYTF. In DNA form, the CDR3 reads TGTGCCAGCAGCCAAGATTATTTCAGGCTAGGGGGTGGCTACACCTTC. The genes are TRBV4-2 and TRBJ1-2; D possibly corresponds to TRBD1 (6 bases). The CDR3 loop spans 16 amino acids. Germline CDR1 reads LGHNA; CDR2 reads YNFKEQ. V was clipped by 0 bases and J by 7 bases, with 18 bases between them.

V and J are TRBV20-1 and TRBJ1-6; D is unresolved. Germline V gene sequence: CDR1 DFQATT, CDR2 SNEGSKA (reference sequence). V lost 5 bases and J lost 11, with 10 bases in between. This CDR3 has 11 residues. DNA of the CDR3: TGCAGTGCTCTTGAAGGGACACCCCTCCACTTT. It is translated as CSALEGTPLHF.

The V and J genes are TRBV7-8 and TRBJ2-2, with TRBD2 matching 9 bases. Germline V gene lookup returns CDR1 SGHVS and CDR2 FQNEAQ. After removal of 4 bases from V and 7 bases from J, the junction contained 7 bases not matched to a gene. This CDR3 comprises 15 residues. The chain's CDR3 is CASSWPSGEVGELFF. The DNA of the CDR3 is TGTGCCAGCAGCTGGCCTAGCGGGGAGGTCGGGGAGCTGTTTTTT.

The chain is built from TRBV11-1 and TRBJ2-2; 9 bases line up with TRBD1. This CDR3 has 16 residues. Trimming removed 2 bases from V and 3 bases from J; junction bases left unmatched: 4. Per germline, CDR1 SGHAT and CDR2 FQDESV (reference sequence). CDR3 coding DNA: TGTGCCAGCAGCTTAAACAGGGGGCGGTACACCGGGGAGCTGTTTTTT. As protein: CASSLNRGRYTGELFF.

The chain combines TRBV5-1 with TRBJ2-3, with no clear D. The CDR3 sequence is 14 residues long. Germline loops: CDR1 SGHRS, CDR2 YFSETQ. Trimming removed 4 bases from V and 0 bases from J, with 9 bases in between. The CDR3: CASSLGPSTDTQYF. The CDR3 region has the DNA TGCGCCAGCAGCCTGGGTCCTAGCACAGATACGCAGTATTTT.

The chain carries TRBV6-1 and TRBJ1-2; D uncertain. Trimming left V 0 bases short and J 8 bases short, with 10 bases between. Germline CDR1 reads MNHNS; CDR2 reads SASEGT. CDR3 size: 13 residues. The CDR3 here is CASSEARVSGYTF. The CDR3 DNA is TGTGCCAGCAGTGAAGCTAGAGTTTCGGGCTACACCTTC.

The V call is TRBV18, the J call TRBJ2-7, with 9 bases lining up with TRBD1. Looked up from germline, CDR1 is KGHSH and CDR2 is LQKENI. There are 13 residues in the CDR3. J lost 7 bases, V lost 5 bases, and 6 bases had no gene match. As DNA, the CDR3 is TGTGCCAGCTCATCACAGGGGGCGCGGGAGCAGTACTTC. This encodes CASSSQGAREQYF. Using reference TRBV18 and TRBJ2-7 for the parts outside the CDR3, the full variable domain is NAGVMQNPRHLVRRRGQEARLRCSPMKGHSHVYWYRQLPEEGLKFMVYLQKENIIDESGMPKERFSAEFPKEGPSILRIQQVVRGDSAAYFCASSSQGAREQYFGPGTRLTVT.

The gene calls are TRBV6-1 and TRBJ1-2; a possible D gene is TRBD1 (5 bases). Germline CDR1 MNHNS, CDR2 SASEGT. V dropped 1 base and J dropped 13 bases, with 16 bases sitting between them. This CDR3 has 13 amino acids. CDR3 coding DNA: TGTGCCAGCAGTGAAGAGGGACGGGGTTTGGGCACCTTC. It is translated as CASSEEGRGLGTF.

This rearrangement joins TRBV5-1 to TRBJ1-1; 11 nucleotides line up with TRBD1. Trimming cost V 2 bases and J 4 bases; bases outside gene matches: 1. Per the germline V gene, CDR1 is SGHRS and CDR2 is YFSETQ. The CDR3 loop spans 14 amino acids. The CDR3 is CASSFGTGGTEAFF. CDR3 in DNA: TGCGCCAGCAGCTTCGGGACAGGGGGCACTGAAGCTTTCTTT.

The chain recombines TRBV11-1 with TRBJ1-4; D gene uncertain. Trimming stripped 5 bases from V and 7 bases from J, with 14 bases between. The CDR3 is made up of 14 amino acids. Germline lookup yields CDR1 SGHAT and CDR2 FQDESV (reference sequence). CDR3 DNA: TGTGCCAGCAGCCTGGACTTCTCTAGTGAAAAACTGTTTTTT. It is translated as CASSLDFSSEKLFF.

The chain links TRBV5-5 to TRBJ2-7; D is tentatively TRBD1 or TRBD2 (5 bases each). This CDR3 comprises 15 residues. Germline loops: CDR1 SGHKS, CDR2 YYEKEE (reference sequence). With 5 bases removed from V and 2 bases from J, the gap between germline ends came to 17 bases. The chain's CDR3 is CASSSAGTHTYEQYF. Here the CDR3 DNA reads TGTGCCAGCAGTTCAGCCGGGACGCACACCTACGAGCAGTACTTC. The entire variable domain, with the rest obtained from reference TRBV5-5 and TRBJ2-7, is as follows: DAGVTQSPTHLIKTRGQQVTLRCSPISGHKSVSWYQQVLGQGPQFIFQYYEKEERGRGNFPDRFSARQFPNYSSELNVNALLLGDSALYLCASSSAGTHTYEQYFGPGTRLTVT.

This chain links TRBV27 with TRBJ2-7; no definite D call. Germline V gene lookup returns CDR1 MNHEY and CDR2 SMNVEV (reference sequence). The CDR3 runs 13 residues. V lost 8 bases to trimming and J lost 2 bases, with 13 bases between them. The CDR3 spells CASGPGTTYEQYF. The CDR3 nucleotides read TGTGCCAGCGGGCCAGGCACCACCTACGAGCAGTACTTC.

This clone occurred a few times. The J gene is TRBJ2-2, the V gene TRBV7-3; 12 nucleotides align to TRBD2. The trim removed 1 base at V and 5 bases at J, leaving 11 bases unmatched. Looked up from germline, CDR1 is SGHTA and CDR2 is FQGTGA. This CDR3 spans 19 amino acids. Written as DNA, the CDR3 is TGTGCCAGCAGCTTAAATAGCCTAGCGGGGGGGCTGGAAACCGGGGAGCTGTTTTTT. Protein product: CASSLNSLAGGLETGELFF.

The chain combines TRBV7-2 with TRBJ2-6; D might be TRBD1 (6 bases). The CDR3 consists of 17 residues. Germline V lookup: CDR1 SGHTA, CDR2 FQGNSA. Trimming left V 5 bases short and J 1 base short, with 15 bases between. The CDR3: CASSTRPGASGANVLTF. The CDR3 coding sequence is TGTGCCAGCAGCACCCGCCCAGGGGCTTCTGGGGCCAACGTCCTGACTTTC.

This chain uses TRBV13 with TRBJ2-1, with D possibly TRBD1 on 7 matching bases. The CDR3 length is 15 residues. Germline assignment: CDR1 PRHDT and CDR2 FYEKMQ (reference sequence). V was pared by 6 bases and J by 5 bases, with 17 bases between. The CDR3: CASSRGDSRNNEQFF. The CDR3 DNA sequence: TGTGCCAGCAGTCGCGGGGACAGCCGGAACAATGAGCAGTTCTTC.

The CDR3 loop reads CASSFQSASYNEQFF. DNA for the CDR3: TGTGCCAGCAGTTTTCAGTCAGCTTCCTACAATGAGCAGTTCTTC. This chain connects TRBV28 to TRBJ2-1; D is unclear. Trimming cost V 3 bases and J 1 base, with 10 bases left between them. The germline gives CDR1 MDHEN, CDR2 SYDVKM. The CDR3 consists of 15 residues.